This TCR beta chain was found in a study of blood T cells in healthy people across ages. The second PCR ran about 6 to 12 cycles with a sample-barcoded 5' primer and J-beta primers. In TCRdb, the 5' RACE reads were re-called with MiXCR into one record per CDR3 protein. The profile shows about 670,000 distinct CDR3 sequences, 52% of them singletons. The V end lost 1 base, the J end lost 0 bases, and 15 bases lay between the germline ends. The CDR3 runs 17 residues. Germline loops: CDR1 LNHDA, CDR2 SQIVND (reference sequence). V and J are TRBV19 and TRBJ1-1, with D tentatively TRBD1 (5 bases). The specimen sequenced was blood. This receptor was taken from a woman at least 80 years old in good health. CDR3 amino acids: CASSIVPRGSLNTEAFF. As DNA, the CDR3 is TGTGCCAGTAGTATAGTGCCAAGGGGATCCTTGAACACTGAAGCTTTCTTT. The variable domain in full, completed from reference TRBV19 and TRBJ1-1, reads DGGITQSPKYLFRKEGQNVTLSCEQNLNHDAMYWYRQDPGQGLRLIYYSQIVNDFQKGDIAEGYSVSREKKESFPLTVTSAQKNPTAFYLCASSIVPRGSLNTEAFFGQGTRLTVV.